These T cell receptor beta chains were read from a single sample in a study of blood T cell repertoires in COVID-19. Sequencing was performed with immunoSEQ multiplex PCR; in TCRdb, only in-frame clones are kept and a portion is missing. The sample holds 190,000 or so clones; about nine tenths are singletons and the top ten take more than 0.7%. Sequences were obtained from peripheral blood. These receptors all stem from a woman between 70 and 85 years old with acute or convalescent COVID-19. The conserved cysteine and the conserved F or W are not part of the CDR3 here. D genes are given only for firm matches. Expanded clones are given a class, and other clones once, few, many or no size at all.

d_gene,v_gene,j_gene,abundance,CDR3aa
NA,TRBV18,TRBJ1-4,NA,ASSPSGGTVEKLF
TRBD1,TRBV19,TRBJ1-1,NA,ASSTSTGMNTEAF
NA,TRBV6-2/TRBV6-3,TRBJ2-4,NA,ASSSTVLAKNIQY
NA,TRBV18,TRBJ2-1,NA,ASSVWSTQQGYPGEQF
TRBD2,TRBV19,TRBJ2-6,NA,ASSHPSGRRTGANVLT
NA,TRBV3-1/TRBV3-2,TRBJ1-1,once,ASSQAGDLNTEAF
TRBD1,TRBV12-3/TRBV12-4,TRBJ1-3,NA,ASSQGQGNTIY
NA,TRBV3-1/TRBV3-2,TRBJ1-1,NA,ASSPGTEAF
NA,TRBV7-2,TRBJ1-4,NA,ASSPRALNEKLF
NA,TRBV6-1,TRBJ1-2,NA,ASRATTSNYGYT
NA,TRBV19,TRBJ1-6,once,ASKSDKGVKNSPLH
TRBD2,TRBV3-1/TRBV3-2,TRBJ2-1,NA,ASSQPRGVGLAGGNEQF
TRBD1,TRBV29-1,TRBJ1-1,NA,SLEGSGTGYNTEAF
TRBD1,TRBV7-2,TRBJ1-5,NA,ASSLAGGQGSNQPQH
NA,TRBV23-1,TRBJ2-7,NA,ASSPRQGLSYEQY
TRBD1,TRBV7-9,TRBJ2-2,NA,ASIRDSPTGELF
NA,TRBV6-5,TRBJ1-5,NA,ASSFRAVAGQPQH
NA,TRBV12-5,TRBJ2-1,NA,ASGLGLARDEQF
TRBD1,TRBV12-5,TRBJ1-6,NA,ASGLETGVGNSPLH
TRBD2,TRBV5-6,TRBJ2-7,NA,ASSSLAGVPEQY
TRBD2,TRBV6-5,TRBJ2-3,once,ASSATSGGADTQY
TRBD1,TRBV28,TRBJ1-4,NA,ASRAGGSNEKLF
TRBD1,TRBV6-5,TRBJ1-4,NA,ASRYRGTGDEKLF
TRBD1,TRBV5-1,TRBJ2-1,NA,ASSVDRPPPF
TRBD1,TRBV3-1/TRBV3-2,TRBJ1-1,NA,ASRPLGQGDEAF
NA,TRBV11-3,TRBJ2-7,NA,ASSLAPPYRGGDAKYEQY
TRBD1,TRBV7-2,TRBJ1-2,few,ASRDPGTGVYGYT
TRBD1,TRBV7-8,TRBJ2-2,NA,ASTPGRTGQSSGELF
TRBD2,TRBV19,TRBJ2-2,NA,ASRTTPGTSGGLF
TRBD2,TRBV7-2,TRBJ2-3,NA,ASSLVGGPGLDPDTQY
NA,TRBV2,TRBJ1-4,once,ASSEALWTRPSHKKLF
NA,TRBV6-5,TRBJ2-7,NA,ASSYTISYEQY
TRBD1,TRBV2,TRBJ2-5,NA,ASREDRGSETQY
TRBD2,TRBV4-2,TRBJ2-1,NA,ASSQGLAGYNEQF
NA,TRBV5-1,TRBJ2-7,NA,ASSLPGNPYEQY
TRBD1,TRBV5-4,TRBJ1-1,NA,ASSSGQGLNTEAF
TRBD2,TRBV18,TRBJ2-7,NA,ASSPRASGYEQY
TRBD1,TRBV7-2,TRBJ2-5,NA,ASSLSGTGGETQY
TRBD2,TRBV13,TRBJ2-5,once,ASSEAGIETQY
TRBD2,TRBV29-1,TRBJ2-7,NA,SARMGNSGAHYEQY
NA,TRBV7-2,TRBJ1-1,NA,ASKQGRGNTEAF
NA,TRBV18,TRBJ2-5,NA,ASSPLRDDSQETQY
NA,TRBV11-2,TRBJ1-1,NA,ASSNQWEANTEAF
TRBD1,TRBV28,TRBJ1-2,NA,ANSDRGLGGYT
NA,TRBV3-1/TRBV3-2,TRBJ1-5,NA,ASSQAGGRSNQPQH
NA,TRBV5-1,TRBJ1-2,NA,ASSPLDSGNYGYT
NA,TRBV3-1/TRBV3-2,TRBJ1-2,NA,ASSQQGGSYGYT
NA,TRBV3-1/TRBV3-2,TRBJ1-1,NA,ASSQGRGNTEAF
NA,TRBV29-1,TRBJ1-2,once,SVEDERRGYT
NA,TRBV10-3,TRBJ1-6,few,AISPGGANNSPLH
TRBD1,TRBV14,TRBJ2-3,NA,ASSRRTGSADTQY
NA,TRBV2,TRBJ2-2,NA,ASLGQGSTGELF
NA,TRBV2,TRBJ2-7,NA,ASTLETASYEQY
NA,TRBV6-1,TRBJ1-1,few,ASSVRRRGGLGEGEAF
NA,TRBV19,TRBJ2-5,NA,ASSQIGGAIPQETQY
TRBD2,TRBV10-3,TRBJ2-7,NA,AIKPGLASYEQY
TRBD1,TRBV23-1,TRBJ1-2,NA,ASGSPLDREANYGYT
TRBD2,TRBV9,TRBJ2-1,once,ASSAAGRGYNEQF
TRBD1,TRBV7-6,TRBJ2-1,NA,ASSRGQYNEQF
NA,TRBV7-9,TRBJ1-3,once,ASSLLVRAGNTIY